This T cell receptor beta chain was documented in a study of monozygotic twins with inflammatory bowel disease. Donors each contributed one blood sample measuring 2 to 2.5 ml. Blood samples, whole and unsorted for T cells, yielded the isolated total RNA. Two nested PCRs, of approximately 16 and 9 cycles, processed TCRalpha and TCRbeta cDNA. TCRdb reprocessed the 5' RACE reads and stores each CDR3 protein as one record, lacking DNA. In all, the sample yields around 150,000 distinct CDR3 sequences. Points on this clonotype: The antigen remains undetermined.

The V gene's germline CDR1 is DFQATT and CDR2 SNEGSKA (reference sequence). The CDR3 extends over 13 amino acids. Study observations and caveats: Patients received differing immunosuppressive treatments, which may have added variability to their repertoires.

The clonotype comes from a human donor with ulcerative colitis or Crohn's disease, or a healthy co-twin of an affected twin (not recorded which). The rearrangement joins TRBV20-1 to TRBJ2-2. Sequenced material: blood. The CDR3 region is CSVRGKNTGELFF.